The rows below give T cell receptor beta chains drawn from one sample of a study of T cells in localized non-small cell lung cancer. Some clones are missing from TCRdb's copy, which holds only in-frame ones; the method was immunoSEQ multiplex PCR. This table holds approximately 24,000 clones, 81% found once. Here the sequenced sample was peripheral blood, taken before any cancer treatment. The receptors were sampled from a man aged 40 to 75 with stage III squamous cell lung carcinoma. The CDR3 runs from the conserved cysteine through the conserved F or W. A D gene is named only where the DNA matches it firmly. Clone size appears in some rows only: once, few, many, or a class for an expanded clone.

V: TRBV29-1; size: .; J: TRBJ1-1; D: .; CDR3: CSVVLAGLTEAFF; DNA: TGCAGCGTTGTCTTGGCAGGGCTGACTGAAGCTTTCTTT
V: TRBV5-6; size: few; J: TRBJ2-3; D: .; CDR3: CASSWGSGTSTDTQYF; DNA: TGTGCCAGCAGCTGGGGCTCCGGGACAAGCACAGATACGCAGTATTTT
V: TRBV19; size: .; J: TRBJ2-2; D: .; CDR3: CASREMDSKAPTGELFF; DNA: TGTGCCAGTAGGGAGATGGACAGCAAGGCCCCCACCGGGGAGCTGTTTTTT
V: TRBV10-3; size: few; J: TRBJ1-4; D: .; CDR3: CAISESVIVTNEKLFF; DNA: TGTGCCATCAGTGAGTCTGTGATTGTAACTAATGAAAAACTGTTTTTT
V: TRBV11-2; size: .; J: TRBJ2-1; D: .; CDR3: CASSFEEYNEQFF; DNA: TGTGCCAGCAGCTTCGAAGAGTACAATGAGCAGTTCTTC
V: TRBV2; size: .; J: TRBJ1-5; D: .; CDR3: CASGQGNQPQHF; DNA: TGTGCCAGCGGGCAGGGGAACCAGCCCCAGCATTTT
V: TRBV10-1; size: few; J: TRBJ2-2; D: .; CDR3: CAAGSNTGELFF; DNA: TGCGCCGCGGGTTCGAACACCGGGGAGCTGTTTTTT
V: TRBV12-5; size: .; J: TRBJ1-1; D: TRBD1; CDR3: CASRQGLNTEAFF; DNA: TGTGCTAGTAGACAGGGGTTGAACACTGAAGCTTTCTTT
V: TRBV10-3; size: .; J: TRBJ2-5; D: .; CDR3: CAISGSQETQYF; DNA: TGTGCCATCAGTGGCTCCCAAGAGACCCAGTACTTC
V: TRBV19; size: .; J: TRBJ2-6; D: .; CDR3: CASSMGHFSGANVLTF; DNA: TGTGCCAGTAGTATGGGACACTTCTCTGGGGCCAACGTCCTGACTTTC
V: TRBV6-6; size: .; J: TRBJ1-5; D: .; CDR3: CASSPDSNQPQHF; DNA: TGTGCCAGCAGCCCAGATAGCAATCAGCCCCAGCATTTT
V: TRBV28; size: .; J: TRBJ2-3; D: TRBD2; CDR3: CASRVRAGPTDTQYF; DNA: TGTGCCAGCAGGGTCCGAGCGGGGCCTACAGATACGCAATATTTT
V: TRBV6-5; size: few; J: TRBJ1-1; D: TRBD1; CDR3: CASRPQGMNTEAFF; DNA: TGTGCCAGCAGACCACAGGGGATGAACACTGAAGCTTTCTTT
V: TRBV6-6; size: .; J: TRBJ2-1; D: .; CDR3: CASTERSSYNEQFF; DNA: TGTGCCAGCACCGAGCGGAGCTCCTACAATGAGCAGTTCTTC
V: TRBV7-9; size: .; J: TRBJ2-1; D: .; CDR3: CASGRGGYNEQFF; DNA: TGTGCCAGCGGGAGGGGGGGTTACAATGAGCAGTTCTTC
V: TRBV5-1; size: .; J: TRBJ1-1; D: .; CDR3: CASSLSVGDTEAFF; DNA: TGCGCCAGCAGCTTATCAGTCGGGGATACTGAAGCTTTCTTT
V: TRBV6-1; size: few; J: TRBJ2-2; D: .; CDR3: CASSDPRGGANTGELFF; DNA: TGTGCCAGCAGTGACCCCCGAGGGGGGGCGAACACCGGGGAGCTGTTTTTT
V: TRBV6-1; size: .; J: TRBJ1-6; D: .; CDR3: CASSEATKSPLHF; DNA: TGTGCCAGCAGTGAGGCGACTAAATCACCCCTCCACTTT
V: TRBV28; size: .; J: TRBJ2-7; D: .; CDR3: CASSLLPLQQYF; DNA: TGTGCCAGCAGTTTACTACCACTCCAGCAGTACTTC
V: TRBV15; size: .; J: TRBJ2-7; D: .; CDR3: CATSRGGGREQYF; DNA: TGTGCCACCAGCAGAGGGGGAGGACGCGAGCAGTACTTC
V: TRBV7-8; size: .; J: TRBJ2-2; D: .; CDR3: CASSSTRGLGTGELFF; DNA: TGTGCCAGCAGCTCAACACGCGGACTTGGCACCGGGGAGCTGTTTTTT
V: TRBV29-1; size: .; J: TRBJ2-1; D: TRBD2; CDR3: CSAIAGGFYNEQFF; DNA: TGCAGCGCCATAGCGGGAGGGTTCTACAATGAGCAGTTCTTC
V: TRBV12-5; size: .; J: TRBJ2-2; D: .; CDR3: CASQTGRTANTGELFF; DNA: TGTGCTAGTCAAACAGGACGGACCGCGAACACCGGGGAGCTGTTTTTT
V: TRBV5-1; size: .; J: TRBJ1-5; D: .; CDR3: CASSQGGDQPQHF; DNA: TGCGCCAGCAGCCAGGGAGGTGATCAGCCCCAGCATTTT
V: TRBV28; size: .; J: TRBJ1-2; D: .; CDR3: CASSFIVTVPPLNYGYTF; DNA: TGTGCCAGCAGTTTTATCGTCACGGTCCCCCCCTTAAACTATGGCTACACCTTC
V: TRBV11-2; size: once; J: TRBJ2-1; D: .; CDR3: CASSFVPPRQFF; DNA: TGTGCCAGCAGCTTTGTACCGCCCCGGCAGTTCTTC
V: TRBV2; size: .; J: TRBJ2-2; D: TRBD2; CDR3: CASSGLARNTGELFF; DNA: TGTGCCAGCAGTGGACTAGCGCGGAACACCGGGGAGCTGTTTTTT
V: TRBV6-4; size: .; J: TRBJ2-2; D: .; CDR3: CASSVNGANTGELFF; DNA: TGTGCCAGCAGTGTCAACGGGGCTAACACCGGGGAGCTGTTTTTT
V: TRBV7-9; size: .; J: TRBJ1-2; D: .; CDR3: CASSFSDKLNYGYTF; DNA: TGTGCCAGCAGCTTTTCGGACAAGCTGAACTATGGCTACACCTTC
V: TRBV28; size: .; J: TRBJ2-1; D: TRBD2; CDR3: CASRGLAGGPGSEQFF; DNA: TGTGCCAGCAGGGGACTAGCGGGAGGGCCGGGTAGTGAGCAGTTCTTC
V: TRBV7-9; size: .; J: TRBJ2-3; D: .; CDR3: CASSRSTIGTDTQYF; DNA: TGTGCCAGCAGCCGCTCTACCATAGGTACAGATACGCAGTATTTT
V: TRBV5-5; size: .; J: TRBJ2-3; D: .; CDR3: CASRTRRGTDTQYF; DNA: TGTGCCAGCAGGACTAGGCGCGGCACAGATACGCAGTATTTT
V: TRBV30; size: .; J: TRBJ1-4; D: .; CDR3: CAWSRGLTNEKLFF; DNA: TGTGCCTGGAGCCGAGGGTTAACTAATGAAAAACTGTTTTTT
V: TRBV7-9; size: few; J: TRBJ1-2; D: TRBD1; CDR3: CASSTGQGHYGYTF; DNA: TGTGCCAGCAGCACGGGACAGGGCCACTATGGCTACACCTTC
V: TRBV29-1; size: .; J: TRBJ1-4; D: TRBD1; CDR3: CSVNRGQEEKLFF; DNA: TGCAGCGTAAACAGGGGGCAGGAGGAAAAACTGTTTTTT
V: TRBV9; size: .; J: TRBJ1-6; D: .; CDR3: CASSVGFVGTPLHF; DNA: TGTGCCAGCAGCGTAGGATTTGTAGGTACACCCCTCCACTTT
V: TRBV5-1; size: .; J: TRBJ2-5; D: TRBD1; CDR3: CASSLGQATETQYF; DNA: TGCGCCAGCAGCTTAGGACAGGCAACAGAGACCCAGTACTTC
V: TRBV4-1; size: .; J: TRBJ2-2; D: TRBD1; CDR3: CASSWGQGGTGELFF; DNA: TGCGCCAGCAGCTGGGGACAGGGGGGCACCGGGGAGCTGTTTTTT
V: TRBV29-1; size: .; J: TRBJ1-2; D: .; CDR3: CSAGTGGTGYTF; DNA: TGCAGCGCTGGGACGGGGGGAACTGGCTACACCTTC
V: TRBV4-2; size: .; J: TRBJ2-3; D: TRBD2; CDR3: CASSQDLLTSGRFGSDTQYF; DNA: TGTGCCAGCAGCCAAGACCTACTTACTAGCGGGAGGTTCGGCTCAGATACGCAGTATTTT
V: TRBV10-3; size: .; J: TRBJ1-1; D: .; CDR3: CAISEYGGLGTEAFF; DNA: TGTGCCATCAGTGAGTATGGGGGGTTAGGCACTGAAGCTTTCTTT
V: TRBV6-9; size: once; J: TRBJ2-1; D: TRBD2; CDR3: CASSYSLGGERGKPTNEQFF; DNA: TGTGCCAGCAGTTATTCCCTTGGAGGGGAGCGGGGAAAACCGACCAATGAGCAGTTCTTC
V: TRBV2; size: .; J: TRBJ2-2; D: .; CDR3: CASEGGQNTGELFF; DNA: TGTGCCAGCGAGGGGGGGCAAAACACCGGGGAGCTGTTTTTT
V: TRBV5-1; size: .; J: TRBJ2-4; D: .; CDR3: CASSWGDGQSKNIQYF; DNA: TGCGCCAGCAGCTGGGGGGACGGTCAATCCAAAAACATTCAGTACTTC
V: TRBV5-6; size: .; J: TRBJ2-7; D: TRBD1; CDR3: CASSLTGAGTSEQYF; DNA: TGTGCCAGCAGCTTGACAGGGGCAGGTACCTCCGAGCAGTACTTC
V: TRBV28; size: .; J: TRBJ1-5; D: .; CDR3: CASSSTNGNQPQHF; DNA: TGTGCCAGCAGTTCGACCAATGGCAATCAGCCCCAGCATTTT
V: TRBV7-3; size: few; J: TRBJ1-5; D: .; CDR3: CASSPGANQPQHF; DNA: TGTGCCAGCAGCCCGGGGGCCAATCAGCCCCAGCATTTT
V: TRBV5-5; size: .; J: TRBJ2-5; D: .; CDR3: CASSLDVIGTDQYF; DNA: TGTGCCAGCAGCTTGGACGTGATTGGAACTGACCAGTACTTC
V: TRBV6-1; size: .; J: TRBJ1-2; D: TRBD1; CDR3: CASSGGQGVYYGYTF; DNA: TGTGCCAGCAGTGGGGGACAGGGGGTATACTATGGCTACACCTTC
V: TRBV5-1; size: .; J: TRBJ2-1; D: TRBD2; CDR3: CASSFASTGVGGNEQFF; DNA: TGCGCCAGCAGCTTCGCGTCGACGGGGGTCGGGGGGAATGAGCAGTTCTTC
V: TRBV29-1; size: .; J: TRBJ2-1; D: TRBD2; CDR3: CSVAIASGRGNEQFF; DNA: TGCAGCGTTGCAATTGCTAGCGGGAGGGGGAATGAGCAGTTCTTC
V: TRBV7-9; size: .; J: TRBJ1-1; D: TRBD1; CDR3: CASSPGQSNTEAFF; DNA: TGTGCCAGCAGCCCGGGACAGTCGAACACTGAAGCTTTCTTT
V: TRBV11-2; size: .; J: TRBJ2-5; D: TRBD1; CDR3: CASSLDRETQYF; DNA: TGTGCCAGCAGCTTGGACAGGGAGACCCAGTACTTC
V: TRBV7-9; size: .; J: TRBJ1-2; D: TRBD1; CDR3: CASSSAGGSGYTF; DNA: TGTGCCAGCAGCTCGGCAGGGGGATCTGGCTACACCTTC
V: TRBV27; size: .; J: TRBJ2-2; D: .; CDR3: CASSYNGPTGELFF; DNA: TGTGCCAGCAGTTATAACGGGCCCACCGGGGAGCTGTTTTTT